The 10 T cell receptor beta chains below all came from one sample that was sequenced in a study of regulatory and conventional T cells in RAG deficiency. Sequencing was performed with immunoSEQ multiplex PCR; in TCRdb, only in-frame clones are kept and a portion is missing. Of 30,000 to 35,000 clones listed, 70% to 90% were seen once; the top ten hold roughly 5.4%. The data were also submitted as part of a second study, on regulatory T cells. That publication notes: Amplification used 52 TRBV primers and 13 TRBJ primers.

Material: CD8+ T cells sorted from blood. The receptor source for this set is a human donor in good health.

The chain recombines TRBV7-9 with TRBJ1-2, with TRBD1 as a possible D gene (5 bases). CDR1 is SEHNR and CDR2 is FQNEAQ in the germline V gene (reference sequence). Trimming shortened V by 5 bases and J by 3 bases, and 13 bases separated the two germline ends. CDR3 length equals 14 residues. CDR3 nucleotide sequence: TGTGCCAGCAGCCCAGCGGGGGGAGACTATGGCTACACCTTC. It translates to CASSPAGGDYGYTF.

This sequence joins TRBV7-2 and TRBJ2-7; a possible D gene is TRBD1 (5 bases). The germline V gene has CDR1 SGHTA and CDR2 FQGNSA. CDR3 size: 15 residues. Trimming stripped 1 base from V and 5 bases from J, with 15 bases between. CDR3 loop: CASSLVGPRQHEQYF. In nucleotides, the CDR3 is TGTGCCAGCAGCTTAGTGGGCCCCCGACAGCACGAGCAGTACTTC.

The chain has TRBV5-6 and TRBJ1-1, with 11 bases lining up with TRBD1. V was pared by 5 bases and J by 5 bases, with 2 bases of the junction left unmatched. In germline, CDR1 is SGHDT, CDR2 YYEEEE. The CDR3 sequence is 13 residues long. CDR3 nucleotide sequence: TGTGCCAGCAGTTGGGACAGGGGGACTGAAGCTTTCTTT. Protein product: CASSWDRGTEAFF.

The gene calls are TRBV7-9 and TRBJ2-7; D might be TRBD2 (6 bases). Germline V gives CDR1 SEHNR, CDR2 FQNEAQ (reference sequence). This CDR3 comprises 15 residues. Trimming left V 6 bases short and J 0 bases short, with 15 bases between. The CDR3 nucleotides are TGTGCCAGCAGTGACTGGCGGGACTCCTCCTACGAGCAGTACTTC. Encoded protein: CASSDWRDSSYEQYF.

J is TRBJ2-7 and V is TRBV29-1; D not certain. The CDR3 loop spans 10 amino acids. V was cut by 0 bases and J by 5 bases, with 2 bases left in between. CDR1 is SQVTM, CDR2 ANQGSEA, per germline. The CDR3 region is CSVEEDEQYF. The CDR3 region has the DNA TGCAGCGTTGAAGAGGACGAGCAGTACTTC.

The chain is built from TRBV28 and TRBJ1-5; possibly TRBD1 for D (6 bases). V was shortened by 3 bases and J by 4 bases, with 16 bases between the two germline ends. The CDR3 is made up of 16 amino acids. Germline lookup yields CDR1 MDHEN and CDR2 SYDVKM. This CDR3 is CASSLTGSGQNQPQHF. The CDR3 nucleotides read TGTGCCAGCAGTTTGACAGGTTCGGGCCAGAATCAGCCCCAGCATTTT.

The V and J genes are TRBV4-2 and TRBJ2-7; TRBD2 might be the D (5 bases). Germline V gives CDR1 LGHNA, CDR2 YNFKEQ. V lost 0 bases to trimming and J lost 0 bases, with 12 bases between them. The CDR3 runs to 16 residues. The CDR3 loop is CASSQDLDSNSYEQYF. DNA of the CDR3: TGTGCCAGCAGCCAAGACTTGGACTCAAACTCCTACGAGCAGTACTTC.

The chain employs TRBV27 and TRBJ1-6; maybe TRBD1 (5 bases). V was clipped by 7 bases and J by 5 bases, with 12 bases between them. In germline, CDR1 is MNHEY, CDR2 SMNVEV (reference sequence). The CDR3 extends over 14 amino acids. CDR3 sequence (DNA): TGTGCCAGCACCGGGAGACAGAATAATTCACCCCTCCACTTT. It yields the protein CASTGRQNNSPLHF.

This chain uses TRBV6-5 with TRBJ2-3, with 7 bases lining up with TRBD2. Germline loops: CDR1 MNHEY, CDR2 SVGAGI. V lost 8 bases and J lost 2; bases outside the gene matches: 7. This CDR3 spans 14 amino acids. The CDR3 sequence: CASGLDESTDTQYF. The CDR3, as DNA: TGTGCCAGCGGACTAGACGAATCCACAGATACGCAGTATTTT.

For this clone: One end of the junction fails to match germline, which may point to a read error. The rearrangement joins TRBV5-3 to TRBJ2-1; D gene unclear. TRBV5-3 is an ORF, and what it does is uncertain. The CDR3 sequence is 11 residues long. The CDR3 bases are TGCGCCAGCAGCTCCAACAATGAGCAGTTCTTC. It yields the protein CASSSNNEQFF.